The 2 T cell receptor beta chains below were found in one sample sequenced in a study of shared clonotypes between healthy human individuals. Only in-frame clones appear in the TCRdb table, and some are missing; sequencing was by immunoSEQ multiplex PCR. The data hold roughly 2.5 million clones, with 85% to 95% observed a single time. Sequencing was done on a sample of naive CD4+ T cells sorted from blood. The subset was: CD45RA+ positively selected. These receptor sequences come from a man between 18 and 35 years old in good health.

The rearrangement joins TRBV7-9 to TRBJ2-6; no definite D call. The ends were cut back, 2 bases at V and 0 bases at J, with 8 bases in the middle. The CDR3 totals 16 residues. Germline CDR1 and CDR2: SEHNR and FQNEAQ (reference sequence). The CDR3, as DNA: TGTGCCAGCAGCTTAAATCCTAACTCTGGGGCCAACGTCCTGACTTTC. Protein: CASSLNPNSGANVLTF.

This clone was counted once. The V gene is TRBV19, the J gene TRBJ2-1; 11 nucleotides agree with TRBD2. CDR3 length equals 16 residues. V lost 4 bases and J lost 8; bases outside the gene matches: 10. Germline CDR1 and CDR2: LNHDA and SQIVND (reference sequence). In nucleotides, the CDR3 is TGTGCCAGTAGTAGGTTCCTAGCGGGAGGTGTCTATGAGCAGTTCTTC. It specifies CASSRFLAGGVYEQFF.